This T cell receptor beta chain appears in the sequencing data of a study of T-cell reconstitution after alpha-beta-depleted transplantation in children. Findings and caveats of the study: Several hundred expanded graft clones reportedly gave rise to the alpha-beta T cells present about two months after transplant. At one year after transplant, newly produced T cells mostly accounted for T-cell counts and diversity. High day-60 TCRbeta diversity in some patients came from surviving recipient T cells and thymic progenitors.

This clonotype was seen repeatedly, ten times or more. The antigen is undetermined. Preparation of the TCRbeta library involved a method that used unique molecular identifiers. MiXCR, applied by TCRdb to the PCR reads, yields one record per CDR3 protein. The table lists some 600,000 distinct CDR3 sequences, over 10% of them singletons, with approximately 2% in the top ten. Germline trimming cut 2 bases from V and 3 bases from J; bases unmatched to any gene: 14. CDR1 is SGHTA and CDR2 is FQGTGA in the germline V gene. The CDR3 length is 18 residues. The receptor comes from a male patient younger than 18 who had a stem cell transplant for acute myeloid leukemia, so the T cells may come from the graft donor. The input for sequencing was PBMCs, mostly from graft donor cells, taken 360 days after TCRalphabeta/CD19-depleted stem cell transplant. This chain joins TRBV7-3 and TRBJ2-3, with 7 bases matching TRBD1. The CDR3 sequence is CASSLWPPSTGKTDTQYF. The CDR3 bases are TGTGCCAGCAGCTTATGGCCCCCTTCGACAGGGAAAACAGATACGCAGTATTTT. The whole variable domain, remainder taken from reference TRBV7-3 and TRBJ2-3, is GAGVSQTPSNKVTEKGKYVELRCDPISGHTALYWYRQSLGQGPEFLIYFQGTGAADDSGLPNDRFFAVRPEGSVSTLKIQRTERGDSAVYLCASSLWPPSTGKTDTQYFGPGTRLTVL.